The present entry profiles one T cell receptor beta chain with its context. This sample was taken from a study of cytotoxic CD8 clonotypes in ibrutinib-treated CLL. Looking at the study overall: Across the patients, roughly 10 were relapsed/refractory, over 14 treatment-naive and approximately 18 IGHV unmutated.

Assay used: immunoSEQ multiplex PCR; TCRdb lists only in-frame clones, some missing. The sample yields about 300,000 clones, roughly three quarters seen once. CDR1 and CDR2 (germline): LGHNT, FRNRAP. V dropped 4 bases and J dropped 7 bases, with 22 bases sitting between them. The CDR3 is 16 residues long. This specimen consisted of PBMCs, obtained at disease progression, from a patient treated with ibrutinib. The receptor was derived from a human donor with chronic lymphocytic leukemia. The chain couples TRBV12-5 to TRBJ1-1; D unresolved. CDR3 nucleotides: TGTGCTAGTGGTTCGTACTTCGACGAGTCGAGCGGTGAAGCTTTCTTT. Translation: CASGSYFDESSGEAFF.